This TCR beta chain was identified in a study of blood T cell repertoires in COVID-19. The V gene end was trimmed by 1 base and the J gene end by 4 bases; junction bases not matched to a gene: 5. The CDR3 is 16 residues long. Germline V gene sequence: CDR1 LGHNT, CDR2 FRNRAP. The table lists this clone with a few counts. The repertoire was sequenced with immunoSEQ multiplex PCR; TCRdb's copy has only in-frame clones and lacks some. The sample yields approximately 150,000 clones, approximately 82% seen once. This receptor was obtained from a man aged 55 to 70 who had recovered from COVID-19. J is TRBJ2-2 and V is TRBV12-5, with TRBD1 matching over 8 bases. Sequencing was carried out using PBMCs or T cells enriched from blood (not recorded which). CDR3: CASGLATGAGTGELFF. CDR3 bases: TGTGCTAGTGGTTTGGCGACAGGGGCGGGCACCGGGGAGCTGTTTTTT.